Below are 3 T cell receptor beta chains sequenced from a single sample in a study of human T cells and chemical hapten exposure. In the library, unique molecular identifiers were attached to individual cDNA molecules. TCRdb called the reads again in MiXCR, with one record for every CDR3 protein. The top ten clones hold 1.3% to 1.5% of a sample with about 120,000 distinct CDR3 sequences, about 8.9% of them seen once. The study extracted total RNA from unfractionated whole blood. The sequenced sample consisted of whole blood. These TCRs come from a human donor in good health. Some clones in this sample may be carry-over from other donors' samples.

This clonotype was seen a handful of times. The V and J genes are TRBV18 and TRBJ2-7, with D maybe TRBD1 (6 bases). V was cut by 3 bases and J by 2 bases, with 11 bases left in between. The CDR3 is 14 amino acids. Germline V gives CDR1 KGHSH, CDR2 LQKENI. The CDR3 sequence is CASSPLGATYEQYF. CDR3 sequence (DNA): TGTGCCAGCTCACCTCTGGGGGCCACCTACGAGCAGTACTTC.

The table lists this clonotype with many counts. This sequence joins TRBV6-1 and TRBJ1-2; 7 bases line up with TRBD1. V was pared by 4 bases and J by 4 bases, with 6 bases of the junction left unmatched. Germline V gene lookup returns CDR1 MNHNS and CDR2 SASEGT. The CDR3 loop spans 14 amino acids. The CDR3 loop reads CASSGNRGGYGYTF. The CDR3 bases are TGTGCCAGCAGTGGAAACAGGGGCGGCTATGGCTACACCTTC.

This clonotype was found a few times. The CDR3 spells CASSRDHSPLHF. The CDR3, as DNA: TGTGCCAGCAGCCGGGACCACTCACCCCTCCACTTT. The chain couples TRBV12-3 or TRBV12-4 to TRBJ1-6; D perhaps matches TRBD1 (5 bases). The V end was cut by 6 bases, the J end by 10 bases, with 10 bases between. The CDR3 covers 12 residues.